This T cell receptor (beta chain) is drawn from a study of cytomegalovirus exposure and HLA in healthy donors (dated by TCRdb to 2015 to 2018). Study-wide context: An earlier analysis of roughly 570 of the donors reported 276 Gb of sequence data and 100 million to 120 million unique TCR beta sequences obtained from about 180 million T cells. Donor age, sex, ethnicity and CMV serostatus were compiled together with the repertoire data. Every discovery cohort repertoire had been produced on one sequencing platform. Typing coverage differed by locus: A, B, C, DRB1 and DQB1 were typed in roughly 629-630 donors, DQA1 in 522, DPA1 in over 600, and DPB1 in about 450. HLA typing included class I and class II loci at four-digit resolution. Using immunosequencing, the study profiled T cell repertoires from roughly 650 subjects and related those repertoires to cytomegalovirus serostatus. Among 350 to 400 genotyped donors of the cohort, an average of approximately 240,000 unique TCR beta nucleotide sequences were sequenced per donor, around 20% of them non-productive. Along with the roughly 610-subject first cohort, a separate validation cohort of over a hundred different subjects was used. To decide whether each TCR beta V gene segment behaved as functional or pseudogenic, an earlier analysis of approximately 620 of the donors relied on high-throughput TCR beta sequencing. The genetic ancestry cluster associated with self-reported Caucasian donors included about four fifths of the 398 genotyped donors. Rather than drawing on any new phenotypic data, the later analysis identified candidate immune exposures from TCR beta sequences and the way those sequences occurred across donors. A later analysis re-analyzed previously published TCR beta repertoires from roughly 630 donors and added high-resolution HLA genotyping to study TCR occurrence patterns. The study combined high-throughput TCR immunosequencing, statistical association of individual TCRs with disease status, and machine learning to predict cytomegalovirus infection status. The study aimed to test whether cataloging public T cell receptors could reveal signatures of past pathogen exposure. Because of strong linkage in the cohort, roughly five DR-DQ haplotypes were treated as single units for association and clustering. An early release covering 550 to 650 HLA-typed donors comprised about 300 gigabases of sequencing data and 85 million to 100 million unique TCR sequences. Genome-wide SNP genotypes for about 60% of the 666 donors were used in a later genetic analysis, which treated that subset as a discovery cohort. What the authors observed across the whole study: Roughly uniform sequencing depth across donors was assumed in presence/absence analyses, although this assumption may not hold. A further reported finding was that TCR beta sequences accurately predicted the HLA-A and HLA-B alleles for most subjects in the first cohort. Specific HLA alleles were associated with over 15,000 TCR beta sequences at a false discovery rate of 0.05 in a later analysis. In a later analysis, several top co-occurrence clusters were reported to appear linked to parvovirus B19, influenza, CMV and Epstein-Barr virus. CMV serostatus was the only immune exposure information available for the cohort. Because HLA typing was unavailable for some donors at each locus, only the typed subset was used in association tests. A later genetic analysis reported fewer N-insertions in productive TCRs among donors in an Asian-associated ancestry cluster than the roughly 640-donor mean. Some 16 rarely observed V segments, including chromosome 9 orphons, were excluded from the earlier analysis of some 590 of the donors because counts were too low. A later genetic analysis associated a missense DCLRE1C variant with V-gene and J-gene trimming of TCR beta chains, and an independent cohort replicated the association. In a later analysis, HLA-associated TCR beta chains were found to be more clonally expanded and to have lower generation probabilities than equally common non-associated chains. The 87-base-pair reads could not distinguish some IMGT-functional V segments, including TRBV6-2 and TRBV6-3, so those segments were excluded. The authors suggested that the approach could potentially be generalized to other disease states and immunological phenotypes. Most TCR sequences were seen in very few donors, while some public TCRs were found in many individuals. Linkage disequilibrium might explain the correlated functional status among segregating V segments, but an unknown experimental factor could not be ruled out. In a later analysis, most CMV-associated TCR beta chains were found to appear HLA-restricted, with HLA associations seemingly driven largely by CMV exposure. In this cohort, only TCR beta chains were sequenced, and detectable features were limited by the absence of alpha or paired-chain data. Cytomegalovirus status was reported to be diagnosed by the classifier with high specificity and sensitivity in both the original and validation cohorts. Broadly in line with IMGT annotations, most TCR beta V segments showed up in productive rearrangements about 90% or about 30% of the time in an earlier analysis of roughly 590 of the donors. A few of the identified cytomegalovirus-associated TCR beta chains were confirmed in vitro to be specific for cytomegalovirus antigens. Assigning TCR associations to individual alleles was difficult when HLA alleles, especially DR and DQ, strongly co-occurred. In the study, around 160 TCR beta chains were listed as associated with cytomegalovirus. A later analysis found that TCR association rates varied across HLA loci, with DRB1 alleles showing the most associated TCRs and HLA-C alleles the fewest. A cluster of highly shared sequence variants was judged likely to represent a technical artifact of the sequencing pipeline.

The method was the immunoSEQ multiplex PCR assay. For the multiplex PCR, a mixture combining 60 forward primers for TCR Vbeta segments and 13 reverse primers for TCR Jbeta segments was used. Amplification of the CDR3 region of rearranged TCR beta genes was performed with a multiplex PCR assay on genomic DNA. On the Illumina HiSeq System, the amplified TCR beta libraries were sequenced as 87-base-pair reads. On the study's bioinformatics: Across the 500 to 750 repertoires, a later analysis counted approximately 83 million unique TCR beta chains, around 11 million of which were shared by at least two donors. Raw reads were error-corrected and collapsed into unique sequences with a nearest-neighbor algorithm that merged closely related sequences to remove PCR and sequencing errors. To assign V, D and J gene segments, CDR3 sequences were aligned to IMGT reference sequences. Each retained sequence needed at least a six-nucleotide match to both a V gene segment and a J gene segment. Rearrangements were classified as productive when the CDR3 lacked stop codons and remained in frame with V and J, and all other rearrangements were classified as non-productive. CDR3 was defined by IMGT convention, running from the second conserved V-encoded cysteine to the conserved J-encoded phenylalanine. In an earlier analysis of 550 to 650 of the donors, sequences lacking an unambiguous match to a single V gene segment were excluded. An earlier analysis of fewer than 750 of the donors called V segments functional above 56.7% productive rearrangements and segregating when the between-donor standard deviation exceeded 5%. A statistical classification framework was built for diagnosing cytomegalovirus status from the catalog of TCR beta chain sequences. A later analysis assigned V and J genes by comparing TCR nucleotide sequences with IMGT/GENE-DB human TR gene sequences. Using the TCRdist pipeline, a later analysis assigned CDR3 sequences along with most-parsimonious VDJ recombination scenarios. In a later analysis, each TCR beta chain was defined by its CDR3 amino acid sequence together with its V-gene family, and reads without a unique V-gene family were excluded. To address suspected cross-contamination and a sequencing artifact, a later analysis removed a few hundred highly shared, low-generation-probability nucleotide sequences. In a later analysis, a clonal expansion index for each public chain was calculated from normalized within-repertoire ranks of inferred template counts. A later analysis computed generation probabilities with a VDJ recombination model fitted to out-of-frame rearrangements, and checked the results against IGoR. In a later analysis, TCR-TCR, TCR-HLA and TCR-CMV co-occurrence was scored with hypergeometric tests, and a repertoire-size bias correction was applied to TCR pairs. To estimate false discovery rates, a later analysis permuted the HLA or CMV assignments 20 times. A later analysis grouped co-occurring TCRs with DBSCAN, adding TCRdist sequence similarity when clustering within HLA-allele-positive subsets. Repertoires with fewer than 30,000 or more than 120,000 public chains were left out of co-occurrence clustering, as were four to six repertoires with anomalous nucleotide sharing. TCRdb stores this immuneACCESS table with in-frame sequences only. Part of the clones is absent; in the studies checked, under half of the shortfall reflects unresolved V genes, and no reason is known for the rest. V and J calls and clone size are as listed in that table; D and trimming were resolved from the DNA. Counted in this sample were some 270,000 clones; over 90% of them appeared once. Clones ranked in the top ten supply 1.7% of the sample.

The CDR3 has 14 amino acids, counting the end cysteine and phenylalanine. Only CDR3 DNA remains: 42 bases, in frame from the first base. V loses 0 bases, J loses 2 bases, and the germline ends lie 9 bases apart. CDR1 and CDR2, per the germline V gene, are SGHDT and YYEEEE. On this clone: What antigen it recognizes has not been identified. No base quality information exists; no much larger clone differs at one position.

The cohort consisted of hundreds of healthy bone marrow donors. Cohort members were all nominally healthy when sampled, although unrecorded immune exposures were likely present. The donor was CMV seronegative and belonged to the group of 350 or so seronegative cohort members. Every donor gave a peripheral blood sample, and the peripheral blood mononuclear cells from that sample were used for TCR beta sequencing. The Qiagen DNeasy Blood Extraction Kit was used to extract genomic DNA from the blood cell samples. Source material: PBMCs. The receptor was derived from a girl aged 2-10 years in good health and CMV-seronegative. Here the chain combines TRBV5-6 and TRBJ2-7; TRBD1 is possibly the D segment (5 matching bases). The nucleotide sequence is TGTGCCAGCAGCTTGGTCAGGGCCACCTACGAGCAGTACTTC. Translation gives CASSLVRATYEQYF.